This section outlines one TCR beta chain sequence together with its context. Its specificity is unknown. TCRdb keeps only in-frame clones here, not all; method: immunoSEQ multiplex PCR. The sample carries over 450,000 clones, about 89% recorded once. This specimen comes from a study of Ad26.COV2.S vaccination and SARS-CoV-2 variants. Turning to the study itself: The donor belonged to the COV1001 Ad26.COV2.S trial arm. Recipients of Ad26.COV2.S got it intramuscularly, once or twice 56 days apart.

Notes on the study in general: Vaccine recipients surpassed placebo recipients in spike-specific TCR breadth.

The CDR3 spans 14 residues. The germline gives CDR1 SGHTA, CDR2 FQGNSA. The V and J ends lost 7 bases and 1 base respectively, with 13 bases between them. Regarding treatment: around 19 received Ad26.COV2.S at low or high dose, single or two shots; 5 received placebo; per-sample allocation not given. Repertoires come from day 63 after the first vaccine or placebo injection. It was Wuhan-strain SARS-CoV-2 spike that the Ad26 vaccine vector expressed. Here the sequenced sample was peripheral blood, taken in a trial of Ad26.COV2.S vaccine versus placebo. This chain links TRBV7-2 with TRBJ2-5, with D hard to call. The receptor was derived from a person between 18 and 59 years old who received the Ad26.COV2.S COVID-19 vaccine or a placebo. CDR3 DNA sequence: TGTGCCAGCAACCCGGCGAGCAGCCAAGAGACCCAGTACTTC. Translation gives CASNPASSQETQYF.